One and the same sample provided the 9 T cell receptor beta chains below, sequenced in a study of CD8 T cells in ankylosing spondylitis. Study-wide points: Typical of ankylosing spondylitis blood, it appeared, was a TCR beta motif of eight highly homologous variants.

TCRdb recomputed calls from the 5' RACE reads with MiXCR, one row per CDR3 protein. The data contain more than 600,000 distinct CDR3 sequences, about 20% of them seen just once; the ten biggest clones take up about 20%. Their cognate antigens are unknown. Sequenced input: blood, either unsorted or a sorted T cell fraction (not recorded which). All receptors come from a male donor with ankylosing spondylitis.

This clonotype was observed a few times. The chain uses TRBV20-1 and TRBJ2-3; 7 bases are a match to TRBD2. V lost 0 bases and J lost 15; bases outside the gene matches: 9. Germline-derived CDR1 and CDR2 are DFQATT and SNEGSKA (reference sequence). This CDR3 comprises 12 residues. In DNA, the CDR3 is TGCAGTGCTAGAGATGAGAGGGAGGGCCAATATTTT. Amino acids: CSARDEREGQYF.

The chain carries TRBV18 and TRBJ2-5; D is unclear. V was clipped by 4 bases and J by 3 bases, with 12 bases between them. This CDR3 has 14 amino acids. Germline CDR1 and CDR2: KGHSH and LQKENI. For the CDR3, the DNA is TGTGCCAGCTCACGATACAATGAAGAAGAGACCCAGTACTTC. Encoded protein: CASSRYNEEETQYF.

The genes are TRBV2 and TRBJ2-1; TRBD2 matches 8 bases. Germline V gives CDR1 SNHLY, CDR2 FYNNEI. CDR3 size: 17 residues. Trimming cost V 0 bases and J 6 bases; bases outside gene matches: 10. The CDR3 DNA reads as TGTGCCAGCAGTGAAGCGGATAGCGGGGTTTATGGCAATGAGCAGTTCTTC. It encodes CASSEADSGVYGNEQFF.

This chain connects TRBV6-1 to TRBJ1-2; D is ambiguous. The CDR3 spans 13 residues. The V gene's germline CDR1 is MNHNS and CDR2 SASEGT. Trimming stripped 5 bases from V and 7 bases from J, with 14 bases between. The chain's CDR3 is CASSPLGWVGYTF. CDR3 coding DNA: TGTGCCAGCAGTCCCTTGGGGTGGGTTGGCTACACCTTC.

This clonotype was seen a few times. This chain connects TRBV20-1 to TRBJ2-7; D is uncertain. This CDR3 is built from 14 residues. Germline CDR1 is DFQATT and CDR2 is SNEGSKA (reference sequence). V lost 4 bases to trimming and J lost 0 bases, with 13 bases between them. CDR3 protein: CSAIPPDGSYEQYF. The CDR3 DNA is TGCAGTGCTATACCCCCTGACGGCTCCTACGAGCAGTACTTC.

The chain uses TRBV7-9 and TRBJ2-1; 12 bases line up with TRBD2. Germline assignment: CDR1 SEHNR and CDR2 FQNEAQ (reference sequence). The CDR3 consists of 17 residues. V was clipped by 0 bases and J by 9 bases; unmatched bases: 9. The CDR3 DNA reads TGTGCCAGCAGCTTAGCGCCGGGACTAGCGGGTATCGTTGAGCAGTTCTTC. Translating gives CASSLAPGLAGIVEQFF.

The V and J genes are TRBV28 and TRBJ2-1, with TRBD2 matching over 10 bases. The CDR3 is 16 amino acids. The germline gives CDR1 MDHEN, CDR2 SYDVKM. J lost 4 bases, V lost 5 bases, and 8 bases had no gene match. The CDR3 DNA reads as TGTGCCAGCAGTACCCCAACTAGCGGGATTTACAATGAGCAGTTCTTC. It translates to CASSTPTSGIYNEQFF.

This clonotype turned up a few times. The genes are TRBV4-1 and TRBJ1-4; 7 nucleotides align to TRBD1. The CDR3 has 15 residues. The germline V gene encodes CDR1 MGHRA and CDR2 YSYEKL. The trim removed 1 base at V and 8 bases at J, leaving 7 bases unmatched. The CDR3: CASSQAGTEVEKLFF. CDR3 DNA sequence: TGCGCCAGCAGCCAAGCCGGGACAGAGGTAGAAAAACTGTTTTTT.

This clonotype came up a few times. The chain has TRBV29-1 and TRBJ2-1; D may be TRBD1 (5 bases). Trimming took 6 bases from V and 7 from J, leaving 16 bases between them. Per germline, CDR1 SQVTM and CDR2 ANQGSEA. The CDR3 extends over 13 amino acids. The CDR3 DNA reads as TGCAGCGTGATGAAGGCAGGGCTAAATGAGCAGTTCTTC. Its translation: CSVMKAGLNEQFF.